This TCR beta chain originates from a study of T cell repertoires in cytomegalovirus infection. Study-wide results and caveats: Clonotypes of TCR beta that were HLA-C-restricted and CMV-specific dominated the ex vivo response.

Each CDR3 protein is one row after TCRdb ran MiXCR on the reads. The sample holds about 55,000 distinct CDR3 sequences, 15% to 25% seen once. This clonotype appeared many times. Its antigen is unidentified. This receptor was identified in a human donor in good health (CMV status not recorded). Some clones in this sample may be carry-over from other donors' samples. Sequenced here: CD8+ T cells from cultured PBMCs, sampled from culture after CMV antigen stimulation.

This CDR3 is CASSLAQPGLGGNTIYF. The CDR3 nucleotides are TGTGCCAGCAGCTTAGCACAACCCGGTTTAGGAGGAAACACCATATATTTT. The gene calls are TRBV7-2 and TRBJ1-3; D is uncertain. Trimming left V 0 bases short and J 4 bases short, with 16 bases between. This CDR3 contains 17 residues. Germline CDR1 reads SGHTA; CDR2 reads FQGNSA.